This section outlines one T cell receptor (beta chain) sequence together with its context. The antigen is not known. The CDR3 has 15 amino acids. CDR1 is SGHVS, CDR2 FNYEAQ, per germline. V shed 2 bases and J 4 bases; nucleotides not matched to a gene: 6. The data derive from a study of T cell repertoires in cytomegalovirus infection. Across the whole study: Alongside well-studied HLA-B-restricted CMV epitopes, recently identified HLA-C-restricted CMV epitopes were also used. From public TCR beta signatures came an indication of both CMV infection and matching HLA type.

TCRdb reanalysed the reads using MiXCR and keeps one entry per CDR3 protein. The sample has 250,000 to 400,000 distinct CDR3 sequences, approximately 25% seen once; the top ten hold approximately 12%. Whole-study results and caveats: HLA-C-restricted CMV clonotypes gave the most frequent clonotype in two of eight donors. Cumulative public TCR beta family frequency identified carriers of CMV plus the relevant HLA.

J is TRBJ2-5 and V is TRBV7-6; the match to TRBD1 covers 8 bases. This TCR was sampled from a human donor in good health (CMV status not recorded). Some clones in this sample may be carry-over from other donors' samples. This sample comprised cultured PBMCs, obtained from culture after CMV antigen stimulation. DNA for the CDR3: TGTGCCAGCAGCTTATATCAGGGGGCGGGAGAGACCCAGTACTTC. Protein: CASSLYQGAGETQYF.